A selection of T cell receptor beta chains follows, all from one sample in a study of identical twins. TCRdb re-called the 5' RACE reads through MiXCR, storing one row per CDR3 protein. Of 500,000 to 550,000 distinct CDR3 sequences listed, 22% are singletons. These data are also associated with another study on T cells expressing NK-cell markers.

Sequenced material: CD4+ T cells sorted from blood. The receptors stem from a young woman in good health. Both conserved end residues are part of each CDR3. The D gene is left open where the match is weak. Expanded clones are given a class, and other clones once, few, many or no size at all.

V: TRBV30
size: few
J: TRBJ2-1
D: NA
CDR3: CAWRSYSDEQFF
DNA: TGTGCCTGGAGGTCCTATTCCGATGAGCAGTTCTTC

V: TRBV28
size: few
J: TRBJ1-5
D: NA
CDR3: CASSSLAPGQPQHF
DNA: TGTGCCAGCAGTTCCTTAGCTCCGGGTCAGCCCCAGCATTTT

V: TRBV5-1
size: few
J: TRBJ1-2
D: NA
CDR3: CASSPQDSDYGYTF
DNA: TGCGCCAGCAGCCCACAGGACAGCGACTATGGCTACACCTTC

V: TRBV6-2/TRBV6-3
size: few
J: TRBJ2-1
D: NA
CDR3: CASSYSGRSREQFF
DNA: TGTGCCAGCAGTTACTCAGGTCGCAGCCGTGAGCAGTTCTTC

V: TRBV27
size: many
J: TRBJ1-1
D: NA
CDR3: CASRSLQGAKNTEAFF
DNA: TGTGCCAGCCGCTCGTTACAGGGAGCTAAGAACACTGAAGCTTTCTTT

V: TRBV2
size: NA
J: TRBJ2-6
D: NA
CDR3: CASRSRVSGANVLTF
DNA: TGTGCCAGCAGATCCCGGGTATCTGGGGCCAACGTCCTGACTTTC

V: TRBV10-3
size: NA
J: TRBJ2-3
D: NA
CDR3: CAISDGVREGDTQYF
DNA: TGTGCCATCAGTGATGGTGTCAGGGAAGGTGATACGCAGTATTTT

V: TRBV3-1
size: NA
J: TRBJ2-4
D: NA
CDR3: CASSPRKNIQYF
DNA: TGTGCCAGCAGCCCGCGCAAAAACATTCAGTACTTC

V: TRBV19
size: once
J: TRBJ1-2
D: NA
CDR3: CASSISGQPFYGYTF
DNA: TGTGCCAGTAGTATTTCCGGACAGCCGTTCTATGGCTACACCTTC

V: TRBV5-1
size: NA
J: TRBJ2-3
D: TRBD2
CDR3: CASSPRLAGGQSTDTQYF
DNA: TGCGCCAGCAGCCCGAGACTAGCGGGGGGCCAAAGCACAGATACGCAGTATTTT

V: TRBV7-9
size: few
J: TRBJ1-6
D: NA
CDR3: CASSPIPRGSPLHF
DNA: TGTGCCAGCAGCCCGATTCCTCGCGGGTCACCCCTCCACTTT

V: TRBV27
size: NA
J: TRBJ2-7
D: NA
CDR3: CASSMGRGSSYEQYF
DNA: TGTGCCAGCAGTATGGGAAGGGGGAGCTCCTACGAGCAGTACTTC

V: TRBV6-5
size: NA
J: TRBJ1-2
D: TRBD1
CDR3: CASSYPRDRVPGYTF
DNA: TGTGCCAGCAGTTACCCGCGGGACAGGGTTCCTGGCTACACCTTC

V: TRBV13
size: NA
J: TRBJ1-1
D: NA
CDR3: CASSFGRAYTEAFF
DNA: TGTGCCAGCAGCTTTGGCCGGGCATACACTGAAGCTTTCTTT

V: TRBV6-2/TRBV6-3
size: NA
J: TRBJ2-3
D: NA
CDR3: CASSSRTGTQYF
DNA: TGTGCCAGCAGTTCCCGGACGGGTACGCAGTATTTT

V: TRBV6-5
size: few
J: TRBJ2-7
D: NA
CDR3: CASSYSPTSTSYEQYF
DNA: TGTGCCAGCAGTTACTCTCCCACCAGTACTTCCTACGAGCAGTACTTC

V: TRBV20-1
size: NA
J: TRBJ2-4
D: NA
CDR3: CSAGSTGNIQYF
DNA: TGCAGTGCTGGATCGACGGGAAACATTCAGTACTTC

V: TRBV6-1
size: many
J: TRBJ2-6
D: NA
CDR3: CASKRTVTGANVLTF
DNA: TGTGCCAGCAAAAGAACAGTTACTGGGGCCAACGTCCTGACTTTC

V: TRBV15
size: few
J: TRBJ1-6
D: TRBD1
CDR3: CATSRALGQGRLHF
DNA: TGTGCCACCAGCAGAGCTCTTGGACAGGGGAGGCTCCACTTT

V: TRBV6-1
size: NA
J: TRBJ1-1
D: TRBD1
CDR3: CASSPFGTGYRFTEAFF
DNA: TGTGCCAGCAGTCCCTTCGGGACAGGGTATCGGTTCACTGAAGCTTTTTTT

V: TRBV2
size: NA
J: TRBJ2-1
D: TRBD2
CDR3: CASRRTSGRALGDEQFF
DNA: TGTGCCAGCAGGCGGACTAGCGGGAGGGCCTTAGGAGATGAGCAGTTCTTC

V: TRBV29-1
size: many
J: TRBJ1-1
D: NA
CDR3: CSWARNTEAFF
DNA: TGCAGCTGGGCGAGGAACACTGAAGCTTTCTTT

V: TRBV6-5
size: few
J: TRBJ1-1
D: NA
CDR3: CASSYSGGRFTEAFF
DNA: TGTGCCAGCAGTTACTCTGGGGGAAGATTCACTGAAGCTTTCTTT

V: TRBV7-2
size: NA
J: TRBJ2-7
D: NA
CDR3: CASSFWRANSYEQYF
DNA: TGTGCCAGCAGCTTCTGGCGGGCGAACTCCTACGAGCAGTACTTC

V: TRBV27
size: NA
J: TRBJ2-7
D: NA
CDR3: CASFGRTGISYEQYF
DNA: TGTGCCAGCTTTGGGAGGACAGGAATCTCCTACGAGCAGTACTTC

V: TRBV20-1
size: few
J: TRBJ1-1
D: NA
CDR3: CSATNPSIRWGTEAFF
DNA: TGCAGTGCTACCAACCCGTCAATCAGGTGGGGCACTGAAGCTTTCTTT

V: TRBV12-3/TRBV12-4
size: NA
J: TRBJ2-5
D: NA
CDR3: CASSVYPGEETQYF
DNA: TGTGCCAGCAGTGTTTATCCGGGCGAAGAGACCCAGTACTTC

V: TRBV18
size: NA
J: TRBJ2-1
D: TRBD1
CDR3: CASSPLRGPSYNEQFF
DNA: TGTGCCAGCTCACCTCTAAGGGGGCCTTCCTACAATGAGCAGTTCTTC

V: TRBV5-1
size: few
J: TRBJ1-6
D: NA
CDR3: CASKELAAGNSPLHF
DNA: TGCGCCAGCAAGGAGTTGGCAGCTGGAAATTCACCCCTCCACTTT

V: TRBV7-3
size: many
J: TRBJ2-3
D: TRBD2
CDR3: CASSVPGLAGGTDTQYF
DNA: TGTGCCAGCAGCGTTCCGGGACTAGCAGGGGGCACAGATACGCAGTATTTT

V: TRBV7-2
size: NA
J: TRBJ2-1
D: NA
CDR3: CASSLVPGYNEQFF
DNA: TGTGCCAGCAGCTTAGTTCCGGGCTACAATGAGCAGTTCTTC

V: TRBV20-1
size: few
J: TRBJ2-1
D: NA
CDR3: CSAVQDYHNEQFF
DNA: TGCAGTGCCGTCCAGGACTACCACAATGAGCAGTTCTTC

V: TRBV9
size: once
J: TRBJ2-1
D: TRBD1
CDR3: CASSGDRGLGGQFF
DNA: TGTGCCAGCAGTGGGGACAGGGGGCTAGGGGGGCAGTTCTTC

V: TRBV20-1
size: NA
J: TRBJ2-2
D: NA
CDR3: CSARAGPGTRNTGELFF
DNA: TGCAGTGCTAGAGCCGGCCCCGGGACCCGGAACACCGGGGAGCTGTTTTTT

V: TRBV7-9
size: few
J: TRBJ2-1
D: TRBD2
CDR3: CASSFYGLAWNEQFF
DNA: TGTGCCAGCAGCTTCTACGGACTAGCGTGGAATGAGCAGTTCTTC

V: TRBV7-6
size: NA
J: TRBJ2-7
D: NA
CDR3: CASSSTGTIYEQYF
DNA: TGTGCCAGCAGCTCAACCGGGACGATTTACGAGCAGTACTTC

V: TRBV7-2
size: NA
J: TRBJ2-1
D: NA
CDR3: CASSFRPSDEQFF
DNA: TGTGCCAGCAGCTTCCGCCCTAGCGACGAGCAGTTCTTC

V: TRBV11-2
size: NA
J: TRBJ2-7
D: TRBD2
CDR3: CASRTAGGREQYF
DNA: TGTGCCAGCAGAACAGCGGGGGGCCGCGAGCAGTACTTC

V: TRBV5-5
size: few
J: TRBJ2-1
D: TRBD2
CDR3: CASSPRVAGSPYNEQFF
DNA: TGTGCCAGCAGCCCCCGGGTAGCGGGATCCCCCTACAATGAGCAGTTCTTC

V: TRBV20-1
size: many
J: TRBJ1-5
D: NA
CDR3: CSARDPRRAGVQPQHF
DNA: TGCAGTGCTAGAGATCCAAGGCGGGCAGGGGTTCAGCCCCAGCATTTT

V: TRBV20-1
size: few
J: TRBJ2-2
D: NA
CDR3: CSARGLYTGELFF
DNA: TGCAGTGCTAGGGGGCTATACACCGGGGAGCTGTTTTTT

V: TRBV10-2
size: few
J: TRBJ2-1
D: TRBD2
CDR3: CASRETGTSHEQFF
DNA: TGCGCCAGCAGGGAAACCGGGACTAGCCATGAGCAGTTCTTC

V: TRBV15
size: few
J: TRBJ2-5
D: TRBD2
CDR3: CATSRDRLAGEETQYF
DNA: TGTGCCACCAGCAGAGATCGGCTAGCGGGGGAAGAGACCCAGTACTTC

V: TRBV7-2
size: many
J: TRBJ2-1
D: TRBD2
CDR3: CASSLGGGPRGQFF
DNA: TGTGCCAGCAGCTTAGGGGGAGGGCCGAGGGGGCAGTTCTTC

V: TRBV6-5
size: few
J: TRBJ2-3
D: TRBD1
CDR3: CASSSRQGDTQYF
DNA: TGTGCCAGCAGTAGTCGACAGGGAGATACGCAGTATTTT